One sample yielded the 4 T cell receptor beta chains listed below, sequenced in a study of shared clonotypes between healthy human individuals. The table came from immunoSEQ multiplex PCR; TCRdb's copy has only in-frame clones and leaves some out. The sample shows about 680,000 clones, 74% of them seen only once. Sequencing was done on a sample of memory CD4+ T cells sorted from blood. Subset in this sample: CD45RA-negative fraction. These receptors all come from a woman in her twenties or thirties in good health.

This clone was seen a handful of times. The DNA for the CDR3 is TGTGCCAGCAGGGGACAGGGAGGAAGCGGGCGGAAAAACATTCAGTACTTC. It is translated as CASRGQGGSGRKNIQYF. The rearrangement joins TRBV2 to TRBJ2-4; 9 bases match TRBD1. The V gene's germline CDR1 is SNHLY and CDR2 FYNNEI. The V and J ends lost 6 bases and 4 bases, in that order; junction bases with no gene match: 13. This CDR3 region has 17 residues.

This chain connects TRBV11-2 to TRBJ1-2; D gene uncertain. This CDR3 region has 14 residues. V dropped 5 bases and J dropped 8 bases, with 18 bases sitting between them. Germline lookup yields CDR1 SGHAT and CDR2 FQNNGV. This chain's CDR3 is CASSTPRTPGGYTF. CDR3 sequence (DNA): TGTGCCAGCAGCACACCTCGGACCCCAGGAGGCTACACCTTC. Drawing the rest from reference TRBV11-2 and TRBJ1-2, the complete variable domain is EAGVAQSPRYKIIEKRQSVAFWCNPISGHATLYWYQQILGQGPKLLIQFQNNGVVDDSQLPKDRFSAERLKGVDSTLKIQPAKLEDSAVYLCASSTPRTPGGYTFGSGTRLTVV.

This clone was seen only a few times. Other DNA sequences within the sample encode an identical CDR3. The CDR3 bases are TGCGCCAGCAGCCAAGATGACAGAGCCAACTATGGCTACACCTTC. It specifies CASSQDDRANYGYTF. V is TRBV4-1 and J is TRBJ1-2, with D possibly matching TRBD1 (5 bases). Trimming removed 0 bases from V and 2 bases from J, with 10 bases in between. CDR1 MGHRA and CDR2 YSYEKL come from the germline V gene. This CDR3 is 15 amino acids long.

The genes are TRBV6-5 and TRBJ2-3, with 10 bases that match TRBD2. The CDR3 covers 14 residues. Germline-derived CDR1 and CDR2 are MNHEY and SVGAGI. The V gene end was trimmed by 8 bases and the J gene end by 1 base; junction bases not matched to a gene: 3. The CDR3 DNA follows: TGTGCCAGCGAGCGGGAGGGGGGCACAGATACGCAGTATTTT. It translates to CASEREGGTDTQYF.